This passage covers 7 T cell receptor beta chains from one sample sequenced in a study of blood T cell repertoires in COVID-19. The data were produced by immunoSEQ multiplex PCR, yet TCRdb's version contains in-frame clones alone and is incomplete. The sample carries about 210,000 clones, 80% to 85% recorded once. The sequencing input was PBMCs or T cells enriched from blood (not recorded which). All receptors derive from a woman in her forties or fifties with acute COVID-19.

This chain joins TRBV28 and TRBJ1-5, with D possibly being TRBD1 (6 bases). The germline V gene encodes CDR1 MDHEN and CDR2 SYDVKM. The CDR3 consists of 14 residues. V lost 4 bases to trimming and J lost 4 bases, with 11 bases between them. CDR3 protein: CASSSGHFNQPQHF. The CDR3 nucleotides are TGTGCCAGCAGTTCGGGACATTTTAATCAGCCCCAGCATTTT. The variable domain in full, completed from reference TRBV28 and TRBJ1-5, reads DVKVTQSSRYLVKRTGEKVFLECVQDMDHENMFWYRQDPGLGLRLIYFSYDVKMKEKGDIPEGYSVSREKKERFSLILESASTNQTSMYLCASSSGHFNQPQHFGDGTRLSIL.

The V call is TRBV29-1, the J call TRBJ1-5; 8 bases match TRBD1. From germline, CDR1 is SQVTM and CDR2 ANQGSEA. Unmatched junction bases numbered 5, after V lost 4 bases and J lost 6 bases. This CDR3 has 13 amino acids. The DNA for the CDR3 is TGCAGCGTTGCAGGGGGCAAGGGTCAGCCCCAGCATTTT. Protein: CSVAGGKGQPQHF.

CDR3 amino acids: CASSSGLAGGTDTQYF. CDR3 DNA: TGTGCCAGCAGCTCGGGACTAGCGGGAGGCACAGATACGCAGTATTTT. This chain connects TRBV7-3 to TRBJ2-3; TRBD2 agrees at 14 bases. V lost 4 bases and J lost 1; bases outside the gene matches: 1. The CDR3 is made up of 16 amino acids. Germline assignment: CDR1 SGHTA and CDR2 FQGTGA.

This sequence joins TRBV27 and TRBJ2-7, with D maybe TRBD2 (5 bases). Germline CDR1 reads MNHEY; CDR2 reads SMNVEV (reference sequence). This CDR3 is built from 15 residues. V was pared by 3 bases and J by 2 bases, with 14 bases between. CDR3 region: CASSLYRLTTYEQYF. In DNA form, the CDR3 reads TGTGCCAGCAGTTTGTACAGACTAACGACCTACGAGCAGTACTTC.

The J gene is TRBJ2-5, the V gene TRBV24-1; the match to TRBD2 covers 11 bases. The germline gives CDR1 KGHDR, CDR2 SFDVKD. V was pared by 3 bases and J by 4 bases, with 9 bases of the junction left unmatched. The CDR3 spans 17 residues. As DNA, the CDR3 is TGTGCCACCAGTGATGAACTGGTAGCGGGGGGGAGAGAGACCCAGTACTTC. Its translation: CATSDELVAGGRETQYF.

The chain combines TRBV5-1 with TRBJ2-1; possibly TRBD1 for D (6 bases). Between the trimmed V and J ends, which lost 4 bases and 1 base, there was a span of 18 bases. Germline loops: CDR1 SGHRS, CDR2 YFSETQ. The CDR3 has 17 residues. In DNA form, the CDR3 reads TGCGCCAGCAGCCCAGGGTGGGGGCTTGTGTCCTACAATGAGCAGTTCTTC. Encoded protein: CASSPGWGLVSYNEQFF.

The V call is TRBV6-5, the J call TRBJ2-7; possibly TRBD1 for D (5 bases). The CDR3 has 15 amino acids. Germline V CDR1 and CDR2: MNHEY, SVGAGI. The ends were cut back, 0 bases at V and 2 bases at J, with 11 bases in the middle. CDR3 region: CASSYSKRGPYEQYF. CDR3 nucleotide sequence: TGTGCCAGCAGTTACTCGAAAAGGGGTCCCTACGAGCAGTACTTC.